The 14 T cell receptor beta chains listed next were all sequenced from one sample in a study of blood T cell repertoires in COVID-19. Clones were sequenced by immunoSEQ multiplex PCR, and TCRdb holds only the in-frame ones, with some missing. The sample lists 190,000 or so clones; 80% to 90% were seen once. The source material was PBMCs or T cells enriched from blood (not recorded which). The origin of the receptors is a woman younger than 30 who had recovered from COVID-19.

CDR3 DNA sequence: TGCGCCAGCAGCCAAAAGAGCAGGGGGAACACTGAAGCTTTCTTT. Protein product: CASSQKSRGNTEAFF. The V call is TRBV4-1, the J call TRBJ1-1; tentatively, D is TRBD1 (6 bases). V lost 2 bases and J 1 base, leaving 11 bases between the germline ends. In germline, CDR1 is MGHRA, CDR2 YSYEKL. This CDR3 comprises 15 residues.

This chain uses TRBV29-1 with TRBJ2-6, with a weak D call TRBD1 (6 bases). The germline CDR1 and CDR2 sequences are SQVTM and ANQGSEA. The CDR3 runs 17 residues. Trimming stripped 2 bases from V and 0 bases from J, with 14 bases between. The CDR3 region is CSVELRDIYSGANVLTF. The CDR3 DNA follows: TGCAGCGTTGAATTGAGGGACATCTACTCTGGGGCCAACGTCCTGACTTTC.

This chain joins TRBV14 and TRBJ2-7, with D tentatively TRBD1 (6 bases). V was pared by 4 bases and J by 7 bases, with 17 bases between. Germline CDR1 and CDR2: SGHDN and FVKESK. The CDR3 consists of 14 residues. The CDR3 bases are TGTGCCAGCAGCCGCACCCTGCAGGGGATTGAGCAGTACTTC. Its protein is CASSRTLQGIEQYF.

The chain carries TRBV6-1 and TRBJ1-1; perhaps TRBD1 as D (6 bases). The V end lost 2 bases, the J end lost 5 bases, and 12 bases lay between the germline ends. The CDR3 contains 14 residues. The germline gives CDR1 MNHNS, CDR2 SASEGT. CDR3 sequence: CASSEQGTRTEAFF. DNA of the CDR3: TGTGCCAGCAGTGAACAGGGGACGAGGACTGAAGCTTTCTTT.

J is TRBJ2-7 and V is TRBV2; 8 positions agree with TRBD1. Germline lookup yields CDR1 SNHLY and CDR2 FYNNEI. V lost 3 bases to trimming and J lost 5 bases; unmatched junction nucleotides: 6. CDR3 length equals 14 residues. Here the CDR3 reads CASSDPDRDHEQYF. The DNA for the CDR3 is TGTGCCAGCAGTGATCCGGACAGGGACCACGAGCAGTACTTC.

The chain has TRBV5-1 and TRBJ1-4, with D possibly TRBD1 on 5 matching bases. Germline lookup yields CDR1 SGHRS and CDR2 YFSETQ. The CDR3 runs 17 residues. Trimming took off 2 bases at V and 0 bases at J, with 14 bases between the two ends. In nucleotides, the CDR3 is TGCGCCAGCAGCTTAGCCAGGGTCATATCAACTAATGAAAAACTGTTTTTT. Translation gives CASSLARVISTNEKLFF.

The V call is TRBV5-1, the J call TRBJ2-3; 9 bases align to TRBD1. This CDR3 is 15 amino acids long. V was pared by 4 bases and J by 7 bases, with 10 bases of the junction left unmatched. Looked up from germline, CDR1 is SGHRS and CDR2 is YFSETQ. In DNA, the CDR3 is TGCGCCAGCAGCGCCGGACAGGGGTTTACGAATACGCAGTATTTT. It translates to CASSAGQGFTNTQYF.

The chain combines TRBV21-1 with TRBJ2-7; the listed D gene, TRBD1, was not tested against the DNA. TRBV21-1 is recorded as a pseudogene. The CDR3 runs to 17 residues. The CDR3 DNA reads TGTGCCAGCAGCACCACGCCGGACAGGGTGTACTCCTACGAGCAGTACTTC. Residues: CASSTTPDRVYSYEQYF.

The J gene is TRBJ2-2, the V gene TRBV27; D unclear. The germline CDR1 and CDR2 sequences are MNHEY and SMNVEV (reference sequence). The CDR3 runs to 13 residues. Trimming took off 3 bases at V and 8 bases at J, with 10 bases between the two ends. The CDR3 DNA reads TGTGCCAGCAGTTTTCGCTCTCAGGGGGAGCTGTTTTTT. It encodes CASSFRSQGELFF.

The chain carries TRBV7-9 and TRBJ2-2, with TRBD1 matching over 9 bases. V was pared by 3 bases and J by 7 bases, with 12 bases of the junction left unmatched. CDR3 length: 17 amino acids. Germline CDR1 reads SEHNR; CDR2 reads FQNEAQ (reference sequence). CDR3 nucleotides: TGTGCCAGCAGCTTCCCACACCTCGGACAGGGGCGCGGGGAGCTGTTTTTT. Its translation is CASSFPHLGQGRGELFF.

The chain links TRBV18 to TRBJ1-6, with D hard to call. The CDR3 extends over 14 amino acids. Per germline, CDR1 KGHSH and CDR2 LQKENI. V lost 0 bases, J lost 6 bases, and 6 bases lay in between. CDR3 nucleotides: TGTGCCAGCTCACCACCCCAGGTTAATTCACCCCTCCACTTT. It yields the protein CASSPPQVNSPLHF.

The chain carries TRBV5-1 and TRBJ2-1; D gene ambiguous. Trimming shortened V by 1 base and J by 9 bases, and 17 bases separated the two germline ends. The CDR3 spans 15 residues. CDR1 and CDR2 (germline): SGHRS, YFSETQ. This CDR3 is CASSLKASRLGEQFF. CDR3 in DNA: TGCGCCAGCAGCTTGAAGGCTAGTAGGTTGGGTGAGCAGTTCTTC.

For the CDR3, the DNA is TGTGCCAGCAGTGACGGGGGCGCAGATACGCAGTATTTT. It codes for CASSDGGADTQYF. The chain employs TRBV6-4 and TRBJ2-3; tentatively, D is TRBD1 (6 bases). Trimming removed 2 bases at V and 4 bases at J, with 7 bases between. The CDR3 sequence is 13 residues long. CDR1 is MRHNA, CDR2 SNTAGT, per germline.

In the case of this clone: Distinct nucleotide sequences in the sample also encode this CDR3. The V call is TRBV19, the J call TRBJ1-5; 7 bases map to TRBD1. V shed 3 bases, J shed 7 bases, and the junction held 3 bases outside the gene matches. The CDR3 has 13 amino acids. Germline V lookup: CDR1 LNHDA, CDR2 SQIVND (reference sequence). CDR3 bases: TGTGCCAGTAGTATCCAGGGGGAGCAGCCCCAGCATTTT. This gives the protein CASSIQGEQPQHF.